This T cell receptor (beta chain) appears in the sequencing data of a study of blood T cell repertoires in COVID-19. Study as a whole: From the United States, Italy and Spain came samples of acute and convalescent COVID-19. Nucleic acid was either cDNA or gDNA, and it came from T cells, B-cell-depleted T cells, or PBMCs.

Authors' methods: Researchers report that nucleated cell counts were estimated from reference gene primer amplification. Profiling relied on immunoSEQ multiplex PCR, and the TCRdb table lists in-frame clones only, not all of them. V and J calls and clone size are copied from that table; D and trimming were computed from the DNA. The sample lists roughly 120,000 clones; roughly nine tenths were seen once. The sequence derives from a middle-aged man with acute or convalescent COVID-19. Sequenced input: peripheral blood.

The CDR3 bases are TGTGCCAGCAGCGTAGAGTGGGGAGGTACAGATACGCAGTATTTT. Its translation is CASSVEWGGTDTQYF. The chain recombines TRBV9 with TRBJ2-3; tentatively, D is TRBD2 (6 bases). Trimming cost V 0 bases and J 3 bases, with 11 bases left between them. CDR1 and CDR2 from the germline V gene are SGDLS and YYNGEE. The CDR3 sequence is 15 residues long.